This entry concerns a single T cell receptor beta chain. The data were obtained in a study of Ad26.COV2.S vaccination and SARS-CoV-2 variants. Treatment given: some 20 received Ad26.COV2.S at low or high dose, single or two shots; several received placebo; per-sample allocation not given. Collection of samples fell on day 63 after the first vaccine or placebo injection. Immunization relied on an Ad26 vector, which expressed Wuhan-strain SARS-CoV-2 spike. The germline V gene encodes CDR1 MNHEY and CDR2 SVGAGI. CDR3 length equals 14 residues. V was trimmed by 0 bases and J by 1 base, leaving 6 bases between them. Here immunoSEQ multiplex PCR was the method, and the copy in TCRdb shows in-frame clones only, minus some. The sample yields about 680,000 clones, more than 80% seen once.

The TCR comes from a person between 18 and 60 years old who received the Ad26.COV2.S COVID-19 vaccine or a placebo. Specimen: peripheral blood, collected in a trial of Ad26.COV2.S vaccine versus placebo. The chain uses TRBV6-5 and TRBJ1-2; D gene unclear. Here the CDR3 DNA reads TGTGCCAGCAGTTACTCGGCAGTTAACTATGGCTACACCTTC. Amino acid sequence: CASSYSAVNYGYTF.